This T cell receptor beta chain is from a study of vaccination and CD4 T cells after COVID-19. Oncomine TCR Beta short-read sequencing was applied to DNA from cultured CD4+ T cells. One entry per CDR3 protein results from TCRdb running MiXCR on the PCR reads. The sample includes 10,000 to 15,000 distinct CDR3 sequences, around 69% of them seen just once. Between the trimmed V and J ends, which lost 0 bases and 3 bases, there was a span of 9 bases. This CDR3 spans 15 amino acids. Germline assignment: CDR1 LNHNV and CDR2 YYDKDF (reference sequence). In regard to this clonotype: Its antigen remains unidentified.

Regarding treatment: approximately nine-day PBMC culture with coronavirus spike peptide pools or control peptides (ViraFEST assay). Sequenced input: CD4+ T cells from blood, cultured in vitro. The TCR originated in a human donor who had recovered from COVID-19. This chain connects TRBV15 to TRBJ1-5; no firm D call. CDR3 in amino acids: CATSREITLNQPQHF. Written as DNA, the CDR3 is TGTGCCACCAGCAGAGAAATAACCCTCAATCAGCCCCAGCATTTT.